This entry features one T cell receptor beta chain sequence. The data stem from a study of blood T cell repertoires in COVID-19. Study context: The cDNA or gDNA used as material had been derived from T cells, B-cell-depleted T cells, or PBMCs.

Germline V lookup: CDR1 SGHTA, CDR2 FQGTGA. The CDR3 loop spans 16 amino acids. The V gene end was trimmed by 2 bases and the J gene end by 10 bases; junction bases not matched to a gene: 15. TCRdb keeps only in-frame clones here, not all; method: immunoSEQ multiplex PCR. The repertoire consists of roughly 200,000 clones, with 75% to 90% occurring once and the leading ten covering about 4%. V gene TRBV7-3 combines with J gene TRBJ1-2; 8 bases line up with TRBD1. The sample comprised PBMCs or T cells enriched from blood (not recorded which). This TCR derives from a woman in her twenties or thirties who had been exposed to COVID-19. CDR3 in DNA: TGTGCCAGCAGCTTAGGGCAGGGGGCGTCCCCCGCCGCCTACACCTTC. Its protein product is CASSLGQGASPAAYTF. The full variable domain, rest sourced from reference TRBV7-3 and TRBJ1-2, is GAGVSQTPSNKVTEKGKYVELRCDPISGHTALYWYRQSLGQGPEFLIYFQGTGAADDSGLPNDRFFAVRPEGSVSTLKIQRTERGDSAVYLCASSLGQGASPAAYTFGSGTRLTVV.